Listed below are T cell receptor beta chains from one sample, sequenced in a study of technical replicates of blood from several donors. Libraries were prepared by immunoSEQ multiplex PCR; TCRdb keeps only in-frame clonotypes and omits some of them. The sample holds 12,000 or so clones; 80% to 90% are singletons and the top ten take over 9.5%. The source material was PBMCs. Receptor source: a human donor in good health. Both conserved end residues are part of each CDR3. Each record gives: V gene, D gene, clone size, J gene, CDR3 DNA, CDR3 protein. D genes are given only for firm matches. Some rows mark clone size as missing; the rest say once, few, many or name a class of expanded clone.

v_gene: TRBV18
d_gene: NA
abundance: NA
j_gene: TRBJ2-7
CDR3nt: TGTGCCAGCTCGACTGGGTACGAGCAGTACTTC
CDR3aa: CASSTGYEQYF

v_gene: TRBV6-1
d_gene: TRBD2
abundance: NA
j_gene: TRBJ2-7
CDR3nt: TGTGCCAGCAGTGAAGCTCCAGCGGGGCACTACGAGCAGTACTTC
CDR3aa: CASSEAPAGHYEQYF

v_gene: TRBV30
d_gene: TRBD2
abundance: NA
j_gene: TRBJ2-3
CDR3nt: TGTGCCTGGAGTACGGCTAGCGGGAGCACAGATACGCAGTATTTT
CDR3aa: CAWSTASGSTDTQYF

v_gene: TRBV4-1
d_gene: NA
abundance: NA
j_gene: TRBJ1-4
CDR3nt: TGCGCCAGCAGCCAAGAACCAGGGTTTGTTGAAAAACTGTTTTTT
CDR3aa: CASSQEPGFVEKLFF

v_gene: TRBV25-1
d_gene: NA
abundance: NA
j_gene: TRBJ2-1
CDR3nt: TGTGCCAGCAGTGAGGAGGCAGGGGCAGTCCCCTACAATGAGCAGTTCTTC
CDR3aa: CASSEEAGAVPYNEQFF

v_gene: TRBV30
d_gene: TRBD2
abundance: NA
j_gene: TRBJ2-1
CDR3nt: TGTGCCTGGAGTCCGACTAGCGGGAGCTACAATGAGCAGTTCTTC
CDR3aa: CAWSPTSGSYNEQFF

v_gene: TRBV15
d_gene: TRBD1
abundance: NA
j_gene: TRBJ1-2
CDR3nt: TGTGCCACCAGCAGAGTCGCCGGGACAGGGGGCTTCGGCTACACCTTC
CDR3aa: CATSRVAGTGGFGYTF

v_gene: TRBV28
d_gene: TRBD2
abundance: NA
j_gene: TRBJ2-7
CDR3nt: TGTGCCAGCAGTTCCGCCGGGACAATGACTAGCGGGTTTCCCTACGAGCAGTACTTC
CDR3aa: CASSSAGTMTSGFPYEQYF

v_gene: TRBV2
d_gene: TRBD1
abundance: NA
j_gene: TRBJ2-3
CDR3nt: TGTGCCAGCAGTGATTTGACAGGGAGAACAGATACGCAGTATTTT
CDR3aa: CASSDLTGRTDTQYF

v_gene: TRBV20-1
d_gene: NA
abundance: NA
j_gene: TRBJ2-5
CDR3nt: TGCAGTGTCGGGTTGGAGACCCAGTACTTC
CDR3aa: CSVGLETQYF

v_gene: TRBV9
d_gene: NA
abundance: NA
j_gene: TRBJ2-2
CDR3nt: TGTGCCAGCAGCGGGAGGGCGAACACCGGGGAGCTGTTTTTT
CDR3aa: CASSGRANTGELFF

v_gene: TRBV5-4
d_gene: NA
abundance: NA
j_gene: TRBJ2-5
CDR3nt: TGTGCCAGCAGCTTGTCGTACCAAGAGACCCAGTACTTC
CDR3aa: CASSLSYQETQYF

v_gene: TRBV5-1
d_gene: TRBD1
abundance: NA
j_gene: TRBJ2-2
CDR3nt: TGCGCCAGCAGCGCGGGACAGGCTAGTGGGACCGGGGAGCTGTTTTTT
CDR3aa: CASSAGQASGTGELFF

v_gene: TRBV5-4
d_gene: TRBD2
abundance: NA
j_gene: TRBJ2-5
CDR3nt: TGTGCCAGCAGCTCGGGACTAGCGCAAGAGACCCAGTACTTC
CDR3aa: CASSSGLAQETQYF

v_gene: TRBV7-9
d_gene: TRBD2
abundance: few
j_gene: TRBJ2-7
CDR3nt: TGTGCCAGCAGCTTAATCCTCACCGGGACTACCAGCTACGAGCAGTACTTC
CDR3aa: CASSLILTGTTSYEQYF

v_gene: TRBV6-5
d_gene: TRBD1
abundance: few
j_gene: TRBJ1-5
CDR3nt: TGTGCCAGCAGTCCGACAGGGGTCGGCAATCAGCCCCAGCATTTT
CDR3aa: CASSPTGVGNQPQHF

v_gene: TRBV25-1
d_gene: NA
abundance: NA
j_gene: TRBJ2-1
CDR3nt: TGTGCCAGCAGTTCCATTACAGGGCAATGGTCCTACAATGAGCAGTTCTTC
CDR3aa: CASSSITGQWSYNEQFF

v_gene: TRBV7-9
d_gene: TRBD2
abundance: NA
j_gene: TRBJ2-7
CDR3nt: TGTGCCAGCAGCCGGGCTAGCGGGAGTTACGAGCAGTACTTC
CDR3aa: CASSRASGSYEQYF

v_gene: TRBV7-2
d_gene: NA
abundance: few
j_gene: TRBJ2-1
CDR3nt: TGTGCCAGCAGCTTAAGGCCGGGGATGTCCAACAATGAGCAGTTCTTC
CDR3aa: CASSLRPGMSNNEQFF

v_gene: TRBV6-1
d_gene: NA
abundance: NA
j_gene: TRBJ2-1
CDR3nt: TGTGCCAGCAGTGAAGGACGCGGCTCCTACAATGAGCAGTTCTTC
CDR3aa: CASSEGRGSYNEQFF

v_gene: TRBV6-6
d_gene: NA
abundance: NA
j_gene: TRBJ2-5
CDR3nt: TGTGCCAGCAGTCCGGGACTCGGCCATCTCCAAGAGACCCAGTACTTC
CDR3aa: CASSPGLGHLQETQYF

v_gene: TRBV6-1
d_gene: NA
abundance: NA
j_gene: TRBJ1-5
CDR3nt: TGTGCCAGCAGTGAAGCGCAAAGGGGTCAGCCCCAGCATTTT
CDR3aa: CASSEAQRGQPQHF

v_gene: TRBV2
d_gene: NA
abundance: NA
j_gene: TRBJ1-2
CDR3nt: TGTGCCAGCAGAGCGACCGACCCCGCCTATGGCTACACCTTC
CDR3aa: CASRATDPAYGYTF

v_gene: TRBV6-5
d_gene: NA
abundance: few
j_gene: TRBJ1-5
CDR3nt: TGTGCCAGCAGTCAGGGGTGGGCTCAGCCCCAGCATTTT
CDR3aa: CASSQGWAQPQHF

v_gene: TRBV27
d_gene: TRBD1
abundance: NA
j_gene: TRBJ2-7
CDR3nt: TGTGCCAGCACGTGGGGACAGGGGGCGTACGAGCAGTACTTC
CDR3aa: CASTWGQGAYEQYF

v_gene: TRBV6-5
d_gene: NA
abundance: NA
j_gene: TRBJ2-7
CDR3nt: TGTGCCAGCAAATCTGGAGGAGGTGAGCAGTACTTC
CDR3aa: CASKSGGGEQYF

v_gene: TRBV4-1
d_gene: NA
abundance: NA
j_gene: TRBJ1-3
CDR3nt: TGCGCCAGCAGCCAAGATGGCCAGGGGATTAGGAACACCATATATTTT
CDR3aa: CASSQDGQGIRNTIYF

v_gene: TRBV5-6
d_gene: NA
abundance: NA
j_gene: TRBJ1-3
CDR3nt: TGTGCCAGCAGTTCGCCTCAGGGTAACACCATATATTTT
CDR3aa: CASSSPQGNTIYF